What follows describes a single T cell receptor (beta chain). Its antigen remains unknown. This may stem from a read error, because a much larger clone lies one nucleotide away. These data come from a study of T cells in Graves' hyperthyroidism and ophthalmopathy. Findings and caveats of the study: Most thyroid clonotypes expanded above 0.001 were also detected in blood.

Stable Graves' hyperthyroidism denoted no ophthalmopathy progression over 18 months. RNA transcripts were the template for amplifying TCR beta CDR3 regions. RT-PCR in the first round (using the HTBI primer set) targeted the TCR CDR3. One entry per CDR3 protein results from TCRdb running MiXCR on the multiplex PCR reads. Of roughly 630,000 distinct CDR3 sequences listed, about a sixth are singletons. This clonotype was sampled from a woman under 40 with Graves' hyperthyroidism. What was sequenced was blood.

In DNA, the CDR3 is TGCAGTGCTAGAGACCTATACAGGGGGACTAGCACCTACGAGCAGTACTTC. As protein: CSARDLYRGTSTYEQYF. This chain connects TRBV20-1 to TRBJ2-7, with D possibly matching TRBD2 (9 bases). V dropped 0 bases and J dropped 2 bases, with 20 bases sitting between them. The CDR3 sequence is 17 residues long. Per the germline V gene, CDR1 is DFQATT and CDR2 is SNEGSKA (reference sequence).